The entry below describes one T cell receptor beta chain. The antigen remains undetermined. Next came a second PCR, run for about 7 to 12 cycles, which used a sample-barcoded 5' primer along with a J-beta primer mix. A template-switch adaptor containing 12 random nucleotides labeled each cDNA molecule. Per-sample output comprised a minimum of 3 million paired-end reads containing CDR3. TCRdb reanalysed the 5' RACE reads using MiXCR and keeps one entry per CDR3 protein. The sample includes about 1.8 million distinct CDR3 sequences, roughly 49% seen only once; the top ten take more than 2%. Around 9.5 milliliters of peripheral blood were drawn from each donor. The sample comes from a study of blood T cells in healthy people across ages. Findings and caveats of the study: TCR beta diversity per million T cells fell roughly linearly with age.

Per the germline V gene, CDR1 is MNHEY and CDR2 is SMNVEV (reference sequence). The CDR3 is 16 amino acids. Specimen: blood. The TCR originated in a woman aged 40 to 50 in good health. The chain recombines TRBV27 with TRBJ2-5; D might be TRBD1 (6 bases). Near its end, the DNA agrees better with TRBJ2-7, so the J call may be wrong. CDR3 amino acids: CASSFAHNVQGTEQYF. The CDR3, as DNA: TGTGCCAGCAGTTTCGCCCACAACGTTCAGGGGACCGAGCAGTACTTC.